A selection of T cell receptor beta chains follows, all from one sample in a study of T cell responses to AZD1222 COVID-19 vaccine. The table came from immunoSEQ multiplex PCR; TCRdb's copy has only in-frame clones and leaves some out. The sample includes some 200,000 clones, about 94% seen only once; the top ten take about 1%. Sequencing used peripheral blood, obtained 28 days after the second AZD1222 dose. Receptor source: an adult who received the AZD1222 COVID-19 vaccine. CDR3s include the opening cysteine and the closing phenylalanine or tryptophan. A D gene is named only where the DNA matches it firmly. Clone size is not always given. Where it is, it says once, few, many or a class for expanded clones.

D,size,J,length,V,CDR3,DNA
.,.,TRBJ1-2,15,TRBV28,CASSLGVWSHYGYTF,TGTGCCAGCAGTTTGGGGGTCTGGAGCCACTATGGCTACACCTTC
TRBD1,.,TRBJ1-4,15,TRBV3-1/TRBV3-2,CASGNPQGAGEKLFF,TGTGCCAGCGGCAACCCACAGGGGGCTGGTGAAAAACTGTTTTTT
.,.,TRBJ1-1,14,TRBV6-5,CASSYVDKNTEAFF,TGTGCCAGCAGTTACGTGGACAAGAACACTGAAGCTTTCTTT
.,.,TRBJ1-3,15,TRBV5-1,CASSLGDSSGNTIYF,TGCGCCAGCAGCTTGGGAGACAGCTCTGGAAACACCATATATTTT
.,.,TRBJ1-6,15,TRBV27,CASSFQDSGKSPLHF,TGTGCCAGCAGTTTTCAGGACAGCGGCAAGTCACCCCTCCACTTT
.,.,TRBJ1-3,12,TRBV7-9,CASSLPLYTIYF,TGTGCCAGCAGCCTCCCCCTCTACACCATATATTTT
TRBD2,.,TRBJ2-3,14,TRBV28,CASRPSGSTDTQYF,TGTGCCAGCCGGCCTAGCGGGAGCACAGATACGCAGTATTTT
TRBD2,.,TRBJ2-1,17,TRBV5-4,CASSLYPTAGADNEQFF,TGTGCCAGCAGCTTGTATCCGACAGCGGGGGCCGACAATGAGCAGTTCTTC
.,.,TRBJ1-2,15,TRBV2,CASRSGGQGLSGYTF,TGTGCCAGCAGGTCCGGGGGGCAGGGGCTGTCCGGCTACACCTTC
.,.,TRBJ2-7,15,TRBV4-1,CASSQGSSLGNEQYF,TGCGCCAGCAGCCAAGGGTCATCCTTGGGGAACGAGCAGTACTTC
TRBD1,.,TRBJ2-1,19,TRBV4-1,CASSQEWAGGRANNNEQFF,TGCGCCAGCAGCCAAGAGTGGGCAGGGGGCAGGGCGAACAACAATGAGCAGTTCTTC
.,.,TRBJ1-2,15,TRBV19,CASSIVGTENYGYTF,TGTGCCAGTAGTATAGTTGGGACGGAGAACTATGGCTACACCTTC
.,.,TRBJ1-1,11,TRBV13,CASSLGAEAFF,TGTGCCAGCAGCCTCGGGGCAGAAGCTTTCTTT
.,.,TRBJ2-1,16,TRBV9,CASSVVAGYSYNEQFF,TGTGCCAGCAGCGTAGTCGCGGGGTACTCCTACAATGAGCAGTTCTTC
.,once,TRBJ1-5,14,TRBV7-6,CASSLAGSLQPQHF,TGTGCCAGCAGCTTGGCGGGGAGCCTTCAGCCCCAGCATTTT